These 4 T cell receptor beta chains share one sample of origin, sequenced in a study of OX40 agonist ivuxolimab in advanced cancers. The table came from immunoSEQ multiplex PCR; TCRdb's copy has only in-frame clones and leaves some out. The data show more than 80,000 clones, with 85% to 95% seen just once and over 0.2% held by the top ten. The sequencing used CD4+ or CD8+ T cells sorted from blood, collected in a trial of the OX40 agonist ivuxolimab. The receptors come from an adult with an advanced solid tumor such as melanoma, head and neck, liver or kidney cancer.

CDR3 nucleotide sequence: TGTGCCAGCAGCGTAGAGGAACAGGGCTACCAGCATTTT. It yields the protein CASSVEEQGYQHF. The chain is built from TRBV9 and TRBJ1-5; D is possibly TRBD1 (6 bases). V was trimmed by 0 bases and J by 12 bases, leaving 13 bases between them. Germline lookup yields CDR1 SGDLS and CDR2 YYNGEE. The CDR3 covers 13 residues.

The chain couples TRBV28 to TRBJ1-1, with D unclear. Germline V gives CDR1 MDHEN, CDR2 SYDVKM. Trimming took 3 bases from V and 1 from J, leaving 6 bases between them. The CDR3 runs to 13 residues. CDR3 coding DNA: TGTGCCAGCAGTTTTAGACGGAACACTGAAGCTTTCTTT. Encoded protein: CASSFRRNTEAFF.

This chain connects TRBV19 to TRBJ1-3, with TRBD1 matching over 8 bases. In germline, CDR1 is LNHDA, CDR2 SQIVND (reference sequence). This CDR3 contains 13 residues. Trimming cost V 6 bases and J 11 bases; bases outside gene matches: 9. For the CDR3, the DNA is TGTGCCAGTAGCGGGACAGGTCCCGCGGCCATATATTTT. Translated, it gives CASSGTGPAAIYF.

The chain employs TRBV7-3 and TRBJ2-1; 12 nucleotides align to TRBD2. The CDR3 is 13 residues long. With V trimmed by 5 bases and J by 7 bases, 0 bases remained unmatched. Per germline, CDR1 SGHTA and CDR2 FQGTGA. This CDR3 is CASSGTSGNEQFF. The CDR3 region has the DNA TGTGCCAGCAGCGGGACTAGCGGGAATGAGCAGTTCTTC. Drawing the rest from reference TRBV7-3 and TRBJ2-1, the complete variable domain is GAGVSQTPSNKVTEKGKYVELRCDPISGHTALYWYRQSLGQGPEFLIYFQGTGAADDSGLPNDRFFAVRPEGSVSTLKIQRTERGDSAVYLCASSGTSGNEQFFGPGTRLTVL.